Shown below are 6 T cell receptor beta chains from a single sample sequenced in a study of T cells expressing NK-cell markers. TCRdb re-called the 5' RACE reads; one entry per CDR3 protein, DNA not given. The sample includes roughly 350,000 distinct CDR3 sequences. Sequencing was carried out using blood T cells: a sorted CD56 or NKG2C T cell subset, CD4+ or CD8+ T cells, or bulk PBMC T cells (not recorded which). Receptors were obtained from a man aged 18 to 70 in good health.

This sequence joins TRBV11-1 and TRBJ2-7; TCRdb gives TRBD1 as the D gene, but with no DNA this cannot be confirmed. Germline CDR1 is SGHAT and CDR2 is FQDESV (reference sequence). This CDR3 is built from 14 residues. The CDR3 is CASSLRPGTYEQYF.

This chain uses TRBV5-6 with TRBJ1-4. This CDR3 has 14 residues. The germline gives CDR1 SGHDT, CDR2 YYEEEE. CDR3 region: CASSYPQPNEKLFF.

The genes are TRBV7-2 and TRBJ2-3. The CDR3 covers 14 residues. In germline, CDR1 is SGHTA, CDR2 FQGNSA. The CDR3 protein is CASSLGRATDTQYF.

The chain joins TRBV7-9 to TRBJ2-2; TCRdb calls TRBD2, which cannot be checked without DNA. The CDR3 sequence is 13 residues long. In germline, CDR1 is SEHNR, CDR2 FQNEAQ (reference sequence). CDR3 sequence reads: CASSWRETGELFF.

The chain is built from TRBV5-6 and TRBJ2-7. The length of the CDR3 is 15 residues. The V gene's germline CDR1 is SGHDT and CDR2 YYEEEE. The CDR3: CASSSTPGGAYEQYF.

This chain joins TRBV20-1 and TRBJ2-7; TCRdb's assignment of TRBD2 cannot be checked, as there is no DNA. CDR1 is DFQATT, CDR2 SNEGSKA, per germline (reference sequence). CDR3 length: 15 residues. CDR3 loop: CSARGVSGGSYEQYF.